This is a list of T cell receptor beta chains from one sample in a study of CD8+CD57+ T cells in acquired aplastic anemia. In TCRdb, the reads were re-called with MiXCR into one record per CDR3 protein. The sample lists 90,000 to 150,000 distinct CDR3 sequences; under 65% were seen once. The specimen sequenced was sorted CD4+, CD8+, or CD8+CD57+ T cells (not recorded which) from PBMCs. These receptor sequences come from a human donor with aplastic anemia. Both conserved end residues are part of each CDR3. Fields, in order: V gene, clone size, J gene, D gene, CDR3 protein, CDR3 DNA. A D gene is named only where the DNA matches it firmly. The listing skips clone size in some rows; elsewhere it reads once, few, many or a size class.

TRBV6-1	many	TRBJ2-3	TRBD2	CASSLGLAGFTDTQYF	TGTGCCAGCAGTCTCGGACTAGCGGGATTCACAGATACGCAGTATTTT
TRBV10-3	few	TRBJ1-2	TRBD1	CAISELGTGTSGGYTF	TGTGCCATCAGTGAGTTGGGGACAGGGACTTCGGGAGGCTACACCTTC
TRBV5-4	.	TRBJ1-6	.	CASSRGEASSPLHF	TGTGCCAGCAGTAGAGGGGAGGCAAGTTCACCCCTCCACTTT
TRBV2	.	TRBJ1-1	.	CASVLGNTEAFF	TGTGCCAGCGTCCTCGGGAACACTGAAGCTTTCTTT
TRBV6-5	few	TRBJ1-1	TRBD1	CASSWGTGGVTEAFF	TGTGCCAGCAGTTGGGGCACAGGGGGCGTCACTGAAGCTTTCTTT
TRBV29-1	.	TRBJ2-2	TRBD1	CSVLDRATGELFF	TGCAGCGTTCTTGACAGGGCAACCGGGGAGCTGTTTTTT
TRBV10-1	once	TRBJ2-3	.	CASSVGGITDTQYF	TGCGCCAGCAGTGTGGGGGGAATAACAGATACGCAGTATTTT
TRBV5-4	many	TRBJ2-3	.	CASSFGRNTQYF	TGTGCCAGCAGCTTCGGTCGCAATACGCAGTATTTT
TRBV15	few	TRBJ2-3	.	CATSRVLTDTQYF	TGTGCCACCAGCAGAGTACTGACAGATACGCAGTATTTT
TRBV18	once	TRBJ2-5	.	CASSSEETQYF	TGTGCCAGCTCAAGTGAAGAGACCCAGTACTTC
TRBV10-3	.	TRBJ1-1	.	CAISESGSPRTEAFF	TGTGCCATCAGTGAGTCCGGCAGCCCCAGGACTGAAGCTTTCTTT
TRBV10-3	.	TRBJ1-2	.	CAISEEQVQYGYTF	TGTGCCATCAGTGAGGAACAGGTCCAGTATGGCTACACCTTC
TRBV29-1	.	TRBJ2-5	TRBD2	CSVTGLAGVETQYF	TGCAGCGTGACGGGACTAGCGGGGGTAGAGACCCAGTACTTC
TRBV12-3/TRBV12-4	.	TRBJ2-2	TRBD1	CASSLGTGRGTGELFF	TGTGCCAGCAGTCTCGGGACAGGGCGAGGCACCGGGGAGCTGTTTTTT
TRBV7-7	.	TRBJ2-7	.	CASSLATKNYEQYF	TGTGCCAGCAGCTTAGCGACAAAAAACTACGAGCAGTACTTC
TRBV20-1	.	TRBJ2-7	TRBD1	CSARDGTGPSYEQYF	TGCAGTGCTAGAGACGGGACAGGACCCTCCTACGAGCAGTACTTC
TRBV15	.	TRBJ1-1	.	CATTIGSLNTEAFF	TGTGCCACCACGATAGGCAGTCTGAACACTGAAGCTTTCTTT
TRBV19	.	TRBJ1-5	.	CASNPTEYSNQPQHF	TGTGCCAGTAACCCTACAGAATATAGCAATCAGCCCCAGCATTTT
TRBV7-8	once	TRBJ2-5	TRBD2	CASRNADGLAGAIVTQYF	TGTGCCAGCAGGAACGCCGACGGACTAGCGGGAGCAATTGTGACCCAGTACTTC
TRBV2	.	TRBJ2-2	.	CASRSSDPGGELFF	TGTGCCAGCAGGTCGTCCGATCCTGGCGGGGAGCTGTTTTTT
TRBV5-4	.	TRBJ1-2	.	CASSFQYLWNGYTF	TGTGCCAGCAGCTTTCAGTATCTGTGGAATGGCTACACCTTC
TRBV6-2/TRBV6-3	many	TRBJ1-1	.	CASSYPAGTEPEGNTEAFF	TGTGCCAGCAGTTACCCGGCCGGTACAGAACCTGAGGGGAACACTGAAGCTTTCTTT
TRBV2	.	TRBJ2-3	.	CASSGYTQYF	TGTGCCAGCAGTGGATATACGCAGTATTTT
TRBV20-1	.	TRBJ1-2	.	CSAPGYTF	TGCAGTGCTCCTGGCTACACCTTC
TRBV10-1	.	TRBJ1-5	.	CASSAMWGRISNQPQHF	TGCGCCAGCAGTGCGATGTGGGGACGGATTAGCAATCAGCCCCAGCATTTT
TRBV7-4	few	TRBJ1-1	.	CASSSQLNTEAFF	TGTGCCAGCAGCTCGCAACTGAACACTGAAGCTTTCTTT
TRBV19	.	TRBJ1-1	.	CASSGRGDGTEAFF	TGTGCCAGTAGTGGGCGGGGGGACGGCACTGAAGCTTTCTTT
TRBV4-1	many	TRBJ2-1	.	CASSQAGHNEQFF	TGCGCCAGCAGCCAAGCAGGGCACAATGAGCAGTTCTTC
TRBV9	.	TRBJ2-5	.	CASSWRQGGETQYF	TGTGCCAGCAGCTGGCGACAGGGAGGGGAGACCCAGTACTTC
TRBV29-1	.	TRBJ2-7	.	CSVRFGHEQYF	TGCAGCGTCCGATTTGGCCACGAGCAGTACTTC
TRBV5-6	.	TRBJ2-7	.	CASSSQLGGMTYEQYF	TGTGCCAGCAGCTCACAGTTAGGGGGGATGACCTACGAGCAGTACTTC
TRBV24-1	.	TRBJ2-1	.	CATTQSDEQFF	TGTGCCACCACCCAGAGTGATGAGCAGTTCTTC
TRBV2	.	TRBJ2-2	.	CASLISSLTGELFF	TGTGCCAGCCTAATTTCTTCTCTCACCGGGGAGCTGTTTTTT
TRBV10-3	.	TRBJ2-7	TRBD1	CASSATGRRRPHEQYF	TGTGCCAGCAGTGCGACAGGGCGGAGAAGACCCCACGAGCAGTACTTC
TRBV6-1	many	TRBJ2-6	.	CASRGRPSGANVLTF	TGTGCCAGCAGGGGCCGACCCTCTGGGGCCAACGTCCTGACTTTC
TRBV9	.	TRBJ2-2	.	CASSVWDGELFF	TGTGCCAGCAGCGTATGGGACGGGGAGCTGTTTTTT
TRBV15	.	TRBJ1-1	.	CATSRDGNEAFF	TGTGCCACCAGCAGAGACGGCAATGAAGCTTTCTTT
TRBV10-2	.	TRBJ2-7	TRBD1	CAGILDRASSYEQYF	TGCGCCGGCATTTTAGACAGGGCCAGCTCCTACGAGCAGTACTTC
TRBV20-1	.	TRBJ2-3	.	CSAQSGTTDTQYF	TGCAGTGCCCAAAGCGGGACAACAGATACGCAGTATTTT
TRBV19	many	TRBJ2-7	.	CASSIDTRTVNEQYF	TGTGCCAGTAGTATCGACACCCGGACAGTAAACGAGCAGTACTTC
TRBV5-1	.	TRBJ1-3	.	CASSLGVGGNTIYF	TGCGCCAGCAGCTTGGGCGTAGGCGGAAACACCATATATTTT
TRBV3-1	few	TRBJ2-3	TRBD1	CASNQDRGLADTQYF	TGTGCCAGCAACCAAGACAGGGGGCTGGCAGATACGCAGTATTTT